This TCR beta chain originates from a study of blood T cell repertoires in COVID-19. The overall study: Spain, Italy and the United States supplied samples that represented acute and convalescent COVID-19. From T cells, B-cell-depleted T cells, or PBMCs came the material, which was cDNA or gDNA.

The V and J ends lost 6 bases and 1 base, in that order; junction bases with no gene match: 10. This CDR3 contains 17 residues. Per germline, CDR1 ENHRY and CDR2 SYGVKD. Assay: immunoSEQ multiplex PCR; the TCRdb copy retains only in-frame clones and omits some. The profile shows around 130,000 clones, 60% to 85% of them singletons. The J gene is TRBJ1-1, the V gene TRBV10-3; TRBD1 aligns across 11 bases. This clonotype was sampled from a man between 45 and 60 years old with acute or convalescent COVID-19. Sequenced: peripheral blood. CDR3 nucleotide sequence: TGTGCCATCAGACCGGGACAGGGGGTTACGGGGAACACTGAAGCTTTCTTT. Translated, it gives CAIRPGQGVTGNTEAFF.